The clone carrying this T cell receptor (beta chain) was counted between two and nine times. Its specificity is not known. This sample stems from a study of CD8 T cells in ankylosing spondylitis. The V segment lost 0 bases and the J segment 5 bases; nucleotides outside the gene matches: 7. CDR3 size: 16 residues. Whole-study results and caveats: From matched ankylosing spondylitis synovial fluid, disease-linked clones were reportedly recovered at significantly enriched levels. Existing reports had already noted some motif variants in reactive arthritis synovial fluid and blood. Within ankylosing spondylitis blood, a TCR beta motif made up of under 10 highly homologous variants appeared to be characteristic.

With molecular barcodes, quantitative 5'-RACE was used to make the TCR beta libraries. One entry per CDR3 protein, called by TCRdb with MiXCR from the 5' RACE reads. The sample holds around 770,000 distinct CDR3 sequences, 15% to 20% seen once. The V call is TRBV12-3 or TRBV12-4, the J call TRBJ2-5; 9 bases are shared with TRBD1. This sequence was found in a male donor with ankylosing spondylitis. Sequenced input: blood, either unsorted or a sorted T cell fraction (not recorded which). CDR3 region: CASSLAGDRVQETQYF. The DNA for the CDR3 is TGTGCCAGCAGTTTAGCGGGGGACAGGGTTCAGGAGACCCAGTACTTC.